One and the same sample provided the 20 T cell receptor beta chains below, sequenced in a study of beta chain features in type 1 diabetes. General study points: TCRB CDR3s from Type 1 diabetes patients were moderately but significantly shorter in all four CD4+ subsets.

Reverse transcription of all isolated RNA meant that expressed TCRB transcripts were sequenced. Sequenced by immunoSEQ multiplex PCR; TCRdb stores in-frame clones only, minus some. This table holds under 300,000 clones, 16% found once. These receptors have no identified antigens. The sequenced material came from naive CD4+ T cells from blood. Receptor source: a man aged 30 to 39 with type 1 diabetes.

The chain is built from TRBV20-1 and TRBJ1-2; D possibly corresponds to TRBD1 (6 bases). This CDR3 region has 11 residues. CDR1 and CDR2 from the germline V gene are DFQATT and SNEGSKA (reference sequence). The V gene lost 0 bases and the J gene lost 8 bases, with 7 bases spanning the gap. The CDR3 sequence is CSARDGGGYTF. The CDR3 nucleotides are TGCAGTGCTAGAGATGGGGGCGGCTACACCTTC.

The chain carries TRBV29-1 and TRBJ2-7; possibly TRBD1 for D (5 bases). Trimming pared 3 bases from V and 6 bases from J, leaving 15 bases between. This CDR3 is built from 13 residues. In germline, CDR1 is SQVTM, CDR2 ANQGSEA. The CDR3 region has the DNA TGCAGCGTTGACAAGGGGCAGGCCTTCGAGCAGTACTTC. Protein sequence: CSVDKGQAFEQYF.

The chain joins TRBV30 to TRBJ2-1, with 8 positions matching TRBD2. Germline CDR1 and CDR2: GTSNPN and SVGIG (reference sequence). Unmatched junction bases numbered 5, after V lost 4 bases and J lost 9 bases. The CDR3 consists of 12 residues. CDR3 protein: CAWKGLVSEQFF. The CDR3, as DNA: TGTGCCTGGAAGGGACTAGTATCTGAGCAGTTCTTC.

This clone was counted a few times. V and J are TRBV29-1 and TRBJ2-1; 8 nucleotides match TRBD2. The V segment lost 6 bases and the J segment 4 bases; nucleotides outside the gene matches: 14. Germline V gene lookup returns CDR1 SQVTM and CDR2 ANQGSEA. The CDR3 runs 16 residues. The CDR3: CSVSTSAARTYNEQFF. DNA for the CDR3: TGCAGCGTCTCGACTAGCGCCGCTCGGACGTACAATGAGCAGTTCTTC.

V usage is TRBV5-1 and J usage is TRBJ1-4; 7 bases are a match to TRBD1. Germline V gives CDR1 SGHRS, CDR2 YFSETQ. The CDR3 consists of 15 residues. V lost 7 bases, J lost 3 bases, and 9 bases stayed unmatched. CDR3 in DNA: TGCGCCAGCCAACCTAGACAGGGATCTAATGAAAAACTGTTTTTT. This gives the protein CASQPRQGSNEKLFF.

The sample holds a few counts of this clone. This chain uses TRBV30 with TRBJ2-3, with 9 bases that match TRBD1. Losses at the gene ends were 3 bases for V and 1 base for J; bases not matched to a gene: 2. CDR1 is GTSNPN, CDR2 SVGIG, per germline (reference sequence). The CDR3 contains 14 residues. The CDR3 coding sequence is TGTGCCTGGAGGACAGGGGGACGCACAGATACGCAGTATTTT. As protein: CAWRTGGRTDTQYF.

V usage is TRBV7-3 and J usage is TRBJ1-1; no firm D call. The CDR3 runs to 14 residues. V was pared by 2 bases and J by 6 bases, with 13 bases between. Looked up from germline, CDR1 is SGHTA and CDR2 is FQGTGA. In DNA form, the CDR3 reads TGTGCCAGCAGCTTAGATCCGGCCGGCGCTGAAGCTTTCTTT. Protein product: CASSLDPAGAEAFF.

The rearrangement joins TRBV7-9 to TRBJ2-4, with D unclear. V lost 1 base, J lost 7 bases, and 11 bases lay in between. There are 14 residues in the CDR3. The germline gives CDR1 SEHNR, CDR2 FQNEAQ (reference sequence). The CDR3 DNA is TGTGCCAGCAGCTTAGACGGACCGTATAACATTCAGTACTTC. It yields the protein CASSLDGPYNIQYF.

The sample holds a few counts of this clone. Other DNA sequences in this specimen translate into the identical CDR3. The rearrangement uses TRBV5-4 and TRBJ2-1; D is undetermined. The CDR3 length is 12 residues. Germline V CDR1 and CDR2: SGHNT, YYREEE (reference sequence). The V end was cut by 0 bases, the J end by 6 bases, with 4 bases between. The CDR3 is CASSLGSNEQFF. The CDR3 region has the DNA TGTGCCAGCAGCTTGGGGAGCAATGAGCAGTTCTTC. Supplemented by reference TRBV5-4 and TRBJ2-1, the full variable domain reads ETGVTQSPTHLIKTRGQQVTLRCSSQSGHNTVSWYQQALGQGPQFIFQYYREEENGRGNFPPRFSGLQFPNYSSELNVNALELDDSALYLCASSLGSNEQFFGPGTRLTVL.

V is TRBV28 and J is TRBJ2-6; TRBD1 agrees at 7 bases. J lost 2 bases, V lost 5 bases, and 3 bases had no gene match. The CDR3 is 15 amino acids. Germline assignment: CDR1 MDHEN and CDR2 SYDVKM. CDR3 sequence reads: CASSPGQAGANVLTF. DNA of the CDR3: TGTGCCAGCAGTCCAGGACAGGCTGGGGCCAACGTCCTGACTTTC.

This clone was observed a handful of times. The chain carries TRBV29-1 and TRBJ2-5, with 8 bases aligning to TRBD1. The V gene's germline CDR1 is SQVTM and CDR2 ANQGSEA. The CDR3 spans 13 residues. V shed 6 bases and J 5 bases; nucleotides not matched to a gene: 8. The CDR3 sequence: CSVADRGAETQYF. DNA for the CDR3: TGCAGCGTCGCCGACAGGGGCGCGGAGACCCAGTACTTC.

This rearrangement joins TRBV27 to TRBJ2-7; D might be TRBD1 (5 bases). This CDR3 has 14 amino acids. In germline, CDR1 is MNHEY, CDR2 SMNVEV (reference sequence). Trimming took 2 bases from V and 2 from J, leaving 10 bases between them. CDR3 region: CASSLRAGPYEQYF. Here the CDR3 DNA reads TGTGCCAGCAGTTTACGCGCAGGGCCCTACGAGCAGTACTTC.

The chain employs TRBV9 and TRBJ2-3, with a tentative D call TRBD2 (5 bases). CDR3 length equals 14 residues. The V end was cut by 2 bases, the J end by 9 bases, with 16 bases between. Germline loops: CDR1 SGDLS, CDR2 YYNGEE. CDR3 loop: CASSVLTQPGTQYF. The CDR3 DNA sequence: TGTGCCAGCAGCGTCCTGACCCAGCCGGGAACGCAGTATTTT.

The gene calls are TRBV5-1 and TRBJ2-5; 9 positions agree with TRBD1. Germline V gene sequence: CDR1 SGHRS, CDR2 YFSETQ. V was clipped by 3 bases and J by 5 bases; unmatched bases: 5. CDR3 length: 14 amino acids. The CDR3 loop reads CASSWGQGLETQYF. In nucleotides, the CDR3 is TGCGCCAGCAGCTGGGGACAGGGCCTGGAGACCCAGTACTTC. Based on the CDR3 plus reference TRBV5-1 and TRBJ2-5, the full variable domain is KAGVTQTPRYLIKTRGQQVTLSCSPISGHRSVSWYQQTPGQGLQFLFEYFSETQRNKGNFPGRFSGRQFSNSRSEMNVSTLELGDSALYLCASSWGQGLETQYFGPGTRLLVL.

This clone was seen only a few times. V and J are TRBV29-1 and TRBJ1-2; TRBD1 might be the D (6 bases). V lost 0 bases and J 4 bases, leaving 12 bases between the germline ends. Germline-derived CDR1 and CDR2 are SQVTM and ANQGSEA. The CDR3 runs to 14 residues. CDR3 DNA sequence: TGCAGCGTTGAAGAGGGGGCGGAGGGCTATGGCTACACCTTC. Protein product: CSVEEGAEGYGYTF. Supplemented by reference TRBV29-1 and TRBJ1-2, the full variable domain reads SAVISQKPSRDICQRGTSLTIQCQVDSQVTMMFWYRQQPGQSLTLIATANQGSEATYESGFVIDKFPISRPNLTFSTLTVSNMSPEDSSIYLCSVEEGAEGYGYTFGSGTRLTVV.

The CDR3 bases are TGTGCCAGCATCCCAGGGAATGCTGACTATGGCTACACCTTC. Its translation is CASIPGNADYGYTF. The chain recombines TRBV14 with TRBJ1-2, with D maybe TRBD1 (5 bases). Trimming shortened V by 7 bases and J by 3 bases, and 15 bases separated the two germline ends. Germline loops: CDR1 SGHDN, CDR2 FVKESK. The CDR3 has 14 residues.

This clone was counted only a few times. J is TRBJ2-3 and V is TRBV27; TRBD2 matches at 9 bases. There are 15 residues in the CDR3. V shed 3 bases and J 2 bases; nucleotides not matched to a gene: 3. The germline gives CDR1 MNHEY, CDR2 SMNVEV (reference sequence). CDR3 nucleotide sequence: TGTGCCAGCAGTTTGACTAGCGGCCACACAGATACGCAGTATTTT. This gives the protein CASSLTSGHTDTQYF.

This clone appeared a few times. This chain joins TRBV10-3 and TRBJ1-1, with unresolved D. CDR1 is ENHRY and CDR2 is SYGVKD in the germline V gene. The CDR3 length is 15 residues. Trimming removed 4 bases from V and 3 bases from J, with 15 bases in between. The DNA for the CDR3 is TGTGCCATCAGTGGTTGGGGAAATCCGGACACTGAAGCTTTCTTT. As protein: CAISGWGNPDTEAFF.

The chain links TRBV11-1 to TRBJ2-7; 9 bases match TRBD1. The germline V gene encodes CDR1 SGHAT and CDR2 FQDESV (reference sequence). CDR3 size: 16 residues. V gave up 5 bases and J gave up 4 bases; unmatched junction bases: 12. The CDR3 loop reads CASSPPAGQGNYEQYF. The CDR3 nucleotides are TGTGCCAGCAGCCCCCCCGCGGGACAGGGTAATTACGAGCAGTACTTC.

The CDR3 coding sequence is TGTGCCAGCAGCTCAGCTTACAATGAGCAGTTCTTC. It is translated as CASSSAYNEQFF. This sequence joins TRBV7-6 and TRBJ2-1; D ambiguous. Trimming removed 4 bases from V and 4 bases from J, with 5 bases in between. CDR1 is SGHVS and CDR2 is FNYEAQ in the germline V gene. CDR3 length: 12 residues.